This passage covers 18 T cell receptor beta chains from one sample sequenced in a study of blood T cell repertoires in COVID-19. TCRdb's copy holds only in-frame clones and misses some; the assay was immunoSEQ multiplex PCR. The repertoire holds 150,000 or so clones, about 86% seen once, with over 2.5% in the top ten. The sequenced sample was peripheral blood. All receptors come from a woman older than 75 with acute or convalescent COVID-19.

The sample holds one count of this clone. CDR3: CASSATGGESPLHF. Here the CDR3 DNA reads TGTGCCAGCAGCGCGACAGGGGGCGAATCACCCCTCCACTTT. The chain joins TRBV9 to TRBJ1-6; 10 bases match TRBD1. Germline V gene data show CDR1 as SGDLS and CDR2 as YYNGEE. Trimming at V came to 3 bases and at J to 10 bases, leaving 4 bases not matched to a gene. The CDR3 contains 14 residues.

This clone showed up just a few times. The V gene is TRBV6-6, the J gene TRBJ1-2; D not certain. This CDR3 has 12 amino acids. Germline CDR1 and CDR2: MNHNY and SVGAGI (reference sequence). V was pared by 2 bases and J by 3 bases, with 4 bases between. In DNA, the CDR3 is TGTGCCAGCAGTTACACGGACTATGGCTACACCTTC. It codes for CASSYTDYGYTF.

The CDR3 here is CASSQDPADSNQPQHF. Written as DNA, the CDR3 is TGTGCCAGCAGCCAAGACCCTGCAGATAGCAATCAGCCCCAGCATTTT. The chain joins TRBV3-1 (or the pseudogene TRBV3-2) to TRBJ1-5; D remains unclear. Trimming removed 0 bases at V and 0 bases at J, with 9 bases between. Germline V gene data show CDR1 as LGHDT and CDR2 as YNNKEL (reference sequence). This CDR3 spans 16 amino acids.

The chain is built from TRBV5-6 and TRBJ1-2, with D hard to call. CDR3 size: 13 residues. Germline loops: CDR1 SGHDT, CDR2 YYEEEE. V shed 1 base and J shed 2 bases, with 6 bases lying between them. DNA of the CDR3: TGTGCCAGCAGCTTGATGGAGAACTATGGCTACACCTTC. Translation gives CASSLMENYGYTF.

The CDR3 coding sequence is TGTGCCAGCAGCCAATCACGGGGGGCCCCTCAAGTCTCCTACGAGCAGTACTTC. Protein: CASSQSRGAPQVSYEQYF. This chain uses TRBV5-4 with TRBJ2-7, with D perhaps matching TRBD2 (7 bases). CDR3 length equals 18 residues. The germline CDR1 and CDR2 sequences are SGHNT and YYREEE (reference sequence). V lost 4 bases to trimming and J lost 0 bases, with 23 bases between them.

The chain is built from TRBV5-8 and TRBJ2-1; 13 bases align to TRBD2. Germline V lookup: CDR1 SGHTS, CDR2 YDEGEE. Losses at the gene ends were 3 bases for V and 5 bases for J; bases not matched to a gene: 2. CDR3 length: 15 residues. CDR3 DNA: TGTGCCAGCAGCTCTGGACTAGCGGGGGACAATGAGCAGTTCTTC. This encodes CASSSGLAGDNEQFF.

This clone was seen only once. The DNA for the CDR3 is TGTGCCAGCAGCTTGCGGAGAGCCCAAGAGACCCAGTACTTC. Residues: CASSLRRAQETQYF. This rearrangement joins TRBV5-5 to TRBJ2-5; D remains ambiguous. Germline V lookup: CDR1 SGHKS, CDR2 YYEKEE (reference sequence). The V gene lost 1 base and the J gene lost 1 base, with 8 bases spanning the gap. CDR3 length equals 14 residues.

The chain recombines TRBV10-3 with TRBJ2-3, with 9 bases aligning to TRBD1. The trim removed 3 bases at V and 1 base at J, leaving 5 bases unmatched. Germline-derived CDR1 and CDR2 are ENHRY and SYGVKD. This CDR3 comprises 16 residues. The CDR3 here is CAISDSGQGRTDTQYF. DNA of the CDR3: TGTGCCATCAGTGACTCGGGACAGGGACGCACAGATACGCAGTATTTT.

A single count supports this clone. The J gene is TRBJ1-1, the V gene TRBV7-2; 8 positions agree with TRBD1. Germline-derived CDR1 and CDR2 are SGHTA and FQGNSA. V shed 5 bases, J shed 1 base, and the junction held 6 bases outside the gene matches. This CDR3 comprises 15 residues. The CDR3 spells CASSPRTGPNTEAFF. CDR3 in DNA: TGTGCCAGCAGCCCCCGGACAGGGCCGAACACTGAAGCTTTCTTT.

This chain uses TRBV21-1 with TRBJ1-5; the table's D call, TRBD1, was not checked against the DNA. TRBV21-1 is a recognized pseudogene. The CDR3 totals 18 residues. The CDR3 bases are TGTGCCAGCAGCAAAGAATGGGGCGGACAAGATAGCAATCAGCCCCAGCATTTT. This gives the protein CASSKEWGGQDSNQPQHF.

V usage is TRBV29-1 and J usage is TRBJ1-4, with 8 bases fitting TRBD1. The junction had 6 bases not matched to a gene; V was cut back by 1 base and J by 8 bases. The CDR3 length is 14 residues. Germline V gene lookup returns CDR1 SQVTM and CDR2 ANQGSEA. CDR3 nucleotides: TGCAGCGTTGAAGGGGGACAGGCGAGGGAAAAACTGTTTTTT. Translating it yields CSVEGGQAREKLFF.

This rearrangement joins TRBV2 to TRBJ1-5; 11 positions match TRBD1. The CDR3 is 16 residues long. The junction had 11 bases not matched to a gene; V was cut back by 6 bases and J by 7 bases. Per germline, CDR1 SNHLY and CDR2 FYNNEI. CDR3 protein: CASRPPGQGVGQPQHF. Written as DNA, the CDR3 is TGTGCCAGCAGACCCCCGGGACAGGGGGTAGGGCAGCCCCAGCATTTT.

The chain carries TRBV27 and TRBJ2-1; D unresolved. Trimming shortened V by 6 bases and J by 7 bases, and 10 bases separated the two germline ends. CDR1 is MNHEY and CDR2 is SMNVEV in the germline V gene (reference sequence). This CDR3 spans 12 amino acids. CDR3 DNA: TGTGCCAGCAGAAAGAATGAGAATGAGCAGTTCTTC. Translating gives CASRKNENEQFF.

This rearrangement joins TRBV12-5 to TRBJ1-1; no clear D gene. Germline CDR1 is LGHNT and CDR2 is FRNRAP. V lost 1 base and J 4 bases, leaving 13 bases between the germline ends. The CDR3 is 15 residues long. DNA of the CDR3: TGTGCTAGTGGTTTGGGATCGGGTGTGGCCACTGAAGCTTTCTTT. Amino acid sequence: CASGLGSGVATEAFF. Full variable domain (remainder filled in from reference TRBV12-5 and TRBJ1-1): DARVTQTPRHKVTEMGQEVTMRCQPILGHNTVFWYRQTMMQGLELLAYFRNRAPLDDSGMPKDRFSAEMPDATLATLKIQPSEPRDSAVYFCASGLGSGVATEAFFGQGTRLTVV.

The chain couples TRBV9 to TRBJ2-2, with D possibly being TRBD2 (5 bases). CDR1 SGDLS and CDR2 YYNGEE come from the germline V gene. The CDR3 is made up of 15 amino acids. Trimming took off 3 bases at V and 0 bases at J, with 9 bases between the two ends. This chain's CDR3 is CASSGRGANTGELFF. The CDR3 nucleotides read TGTGCCAGCAGCGGACGGGGAGCGAACACCGGGGAGCTGTTTTTT.

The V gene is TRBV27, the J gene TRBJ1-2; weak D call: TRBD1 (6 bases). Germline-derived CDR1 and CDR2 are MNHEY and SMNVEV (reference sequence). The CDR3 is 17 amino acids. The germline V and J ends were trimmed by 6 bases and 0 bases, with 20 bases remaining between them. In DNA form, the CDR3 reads TGTGCCAGCAGCCCTTCCGCCAGGGGAGAAACTAACTATGGCTACACCTTC. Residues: CASSPSARGETNYGYTF.

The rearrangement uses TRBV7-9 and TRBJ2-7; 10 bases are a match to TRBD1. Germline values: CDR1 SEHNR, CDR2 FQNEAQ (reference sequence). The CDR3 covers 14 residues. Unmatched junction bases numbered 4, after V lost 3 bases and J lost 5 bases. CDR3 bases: TGTGCCAGCAGCTTTGACAGGGGGCTAGACGAGCAGTACTTC. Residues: CASSFDRGLDEQYF.

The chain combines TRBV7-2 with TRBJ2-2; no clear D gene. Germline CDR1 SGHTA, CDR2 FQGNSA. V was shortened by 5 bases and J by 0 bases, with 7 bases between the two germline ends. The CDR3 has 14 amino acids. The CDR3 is CASSQQPNTGELFF. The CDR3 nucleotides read TGTGCCAGCAGCCAACAGCCGAACACCGGGGAGCTGTTTTTT.